This entry features one T cell receptor (beta chain) sequence. In the authors' methods: Reference gene primer amplification in the assay estimated nucleated cell counts. The assay was immunoSEQ multiplex PCR, and TCRdb's table has in-frame clones only and misses some. Clone size and the V and J calls come from that table; the DNA yielded D and trimming. The data contain about 250,000 clones, 87% of them singletons. This sample is part of a study of blood T cell repertoires in COVID-19. Study information: Italy, Spain and the United States were the sources of the convalescent and acute COVID-19 samples. In each case, the material was cDNA or gDNA derived from T cells, B-cell-depleted T cells, or PBMCs.

V shed 1 base and J 0 bases; nucleotides not matched to a gene: 3. Germline V gene sequence: CDR1 SGHTA, CDR2 FQGNSA. This CDR3 is built from 15 residues. The chain is built from TRBV7-2 and TRBJ2-7, with 7 bases aligning to TRBD2. The source of this sequence is a man aged 18-30 years with active or convalescent COVID-19. Sequencing was carried out using peripheral blood. DNA for the CDR3: TGTGCCAGCAGCTTAGATAGCGGGCTCTCCTACGAGCAGTACTTC. Residues: CASSLDSGLSYEQYF.